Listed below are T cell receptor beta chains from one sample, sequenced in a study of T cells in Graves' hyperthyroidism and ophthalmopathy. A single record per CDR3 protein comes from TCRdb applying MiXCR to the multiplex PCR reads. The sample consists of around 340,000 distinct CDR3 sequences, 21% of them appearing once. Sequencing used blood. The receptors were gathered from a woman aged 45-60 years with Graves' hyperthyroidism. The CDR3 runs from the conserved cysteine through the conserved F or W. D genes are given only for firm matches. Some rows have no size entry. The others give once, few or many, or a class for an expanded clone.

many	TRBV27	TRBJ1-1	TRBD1	CASSAGGWTEAFF	TGTGCCAGCAGCGCAGGGGGCTGGACTGAAGCTTTCTTT
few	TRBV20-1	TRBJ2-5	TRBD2	CSAYTGTSGSRRQQETQYF	TGCAGTGCTTACACCGGGACTAGCGGGAGTCGACGCCAACAAGAGACCCAGTACTTC
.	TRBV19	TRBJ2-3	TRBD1	CATADRSTDTQYF	TGTGCCACCGCGGACAGGAGCACAGATACGCAGTATTTT
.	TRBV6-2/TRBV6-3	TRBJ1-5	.	CASSIAGVKRTQHF	TGTGCCAGCAGCATCGCTGGGGTAAAAAGGACCCAGCATTTT
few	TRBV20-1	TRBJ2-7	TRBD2	CSASPSRLAGINKLYEQYF	TGCAGTGCCAGTCCCTCGAGACTAGCGGGAATAAACAAGCTCTACGAGCAGTACTTC
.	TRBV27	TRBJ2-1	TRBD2	CASSPLAGGPDEQFF	TGTGCCAGCAGTCCTCTGGCGGGGGGGCCTGATGAGCAGTTCTTC
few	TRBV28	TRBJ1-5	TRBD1	CASSLGRGQYSNQPQHF	TGTGCCAGCAGTTTAGGTAGGGGACAGTATAGCAATCAGCCCCAGCATTTT
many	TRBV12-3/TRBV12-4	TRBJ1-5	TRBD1	CASSLLETGVIRSNQPQHF	TGTGCCAGCAGTTTGCTCGAGACAGGGGTGATTCGGAGCAATCAGCCCCAGCATTTT
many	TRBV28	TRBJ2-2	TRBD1	CASQDRDTGELFF	TGTGCCAGCCAAGACAGGGACACCGGGGAGCTGTTTTTT
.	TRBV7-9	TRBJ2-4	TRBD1	CASTSGQGAVLAKNIQYF	TGTGCCAGCACCTCCGGACAGGGGGCTGTCCTAGCCAAAAACATTCAGTACTTC
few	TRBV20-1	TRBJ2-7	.	CSARVGYDRYEQYF	TGCAGTGCTAGAGTAGGGTATGATCGGTACGAGCAGTACTTC
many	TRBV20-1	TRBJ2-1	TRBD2	CSASFGAGGPGNEQFF	TGCAGTGCTAGTTTTGGAGCGGGAGGGCCGGGGAATGAGCAGTTCTTC
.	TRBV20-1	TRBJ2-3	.	CSARRASTDTQYF	TGCAGTGCTCGCAGGGCTAGCACAGATACGCAGTATTTT
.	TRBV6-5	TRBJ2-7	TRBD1	CASSYLDREGFYEQYF	TGTGCCAGCAGTTACCTGGACAGGGAAGGCTTTTACGAGCAGTACTTC
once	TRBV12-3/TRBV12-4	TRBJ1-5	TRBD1	CASSLTLGQGLNQPQHF	TGTGCCAGCAGTTTAACATTGGGACAGGGGTTGAATCAGCCCCAGCATTTT
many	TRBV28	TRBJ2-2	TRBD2	CASSSYLAGTNTGELFF	TGTGCCAGCAGTTCGTATCTAGCGGGAACGAACACCGGGGAGCTGTTTTTT
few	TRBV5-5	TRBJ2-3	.	CASSLGRILVGPPPDTQYF	TGTGCCAGCAGCTTAGGCCGTATCTTGGTGGGACCCCCCCCAGATACGCAGTATTTT
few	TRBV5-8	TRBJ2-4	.	CASTGGALGNIQYF	TGTGCCTCTACTGGGGGGGCCCTCGGAAACATTCAGTACTTC
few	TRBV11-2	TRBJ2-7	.	CASSLGARTNRYEQYF	TGTGCCAGCAGCTTAGGTGCCCGGACTAACCGCTACGAGCAGTACTTC
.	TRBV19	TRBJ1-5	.	CASNPDRNQPQHF	TGTGCCAGTAATCCGGACAGAAATCAGCCCCAGCATTTT
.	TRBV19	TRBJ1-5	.	CASSQVGGGNQPQHF	TGTGCCAGTAGTCAGGTGGGCGGGGGCAATCAGCCCCAGCATTTT
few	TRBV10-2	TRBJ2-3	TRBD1	CASTTLGFRGPDTQYF	TGCGCCAGCACCACATTGGGCTTCAGGGGGCCAGATACGCAGTATTTT
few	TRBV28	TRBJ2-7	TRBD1	CASSLGTGGVKEQYF	TGTGCCAGCAGTTTAGGGACAGGGGGGGTGAAGGAGCAGTACTTC
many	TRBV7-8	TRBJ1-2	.	CASSSLLGGGNGYTF	TGTGCCAGCAGCTCTCTTCTTGGAGGGGGGAATGGCTACACCTTC
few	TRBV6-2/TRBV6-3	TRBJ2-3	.	CASRQSGRGTDTQYF	TGTGCCAGCAGACAATCAGGCCGGGGCACAGATACGCAGTATTTT
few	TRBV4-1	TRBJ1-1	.	CASSQDVRGGTEAFF	TGCGCCAGCAGCCAAGATGTAAGGGGCGGAACTGAAGCTTTCTTT
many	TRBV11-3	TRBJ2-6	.	CASSPRIRSGANVLTF	TGTGCCAGCAGCCCTCGGATTCGCTCTGGGGCCAACGTCCTGACTTTC
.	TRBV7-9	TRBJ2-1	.	CASSPLWAGNNEQFF	TGTGCCAGCAGCCCCCTCTGGGCAGGGAACAATGAGCAGTTCTTC
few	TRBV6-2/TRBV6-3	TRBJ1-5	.	CASSYRDTYQPQHF	TGTGCCAGCAGTTACCGGGACACCTATCAGCCCCAGCATTTT
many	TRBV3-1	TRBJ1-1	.	CASSRLPGGTEAFF	TGTGCCAGCAGCCGACTCCCGGGTGGCACTGAAGCTTTCTTT
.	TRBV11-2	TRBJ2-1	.	CASSRLGTPTYNEQFF	TGTGCCAGCAGCCGACTCGGGACGCCTACCTACAATGAGCAGTTCTTC
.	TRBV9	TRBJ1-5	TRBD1	CASSAGQGTQPQHF	TGTGCCAGCAGCGCCGGACAGGGTACTCAGCCCCAGCATTTT
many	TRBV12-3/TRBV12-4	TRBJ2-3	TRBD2	CASSLALLAGAGTDTQYF	TGTGCCAGCAGTTTAGCTCTACTAGCGGGAGCGGGCACAGATACGCAGTATTTT
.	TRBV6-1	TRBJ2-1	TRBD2	CASSLGLVQSSYNEQFF	TGTGCCAGCAGTCTCGGACTAGTCCAGAGCTCCTACAATGAGCAGTTCTTC
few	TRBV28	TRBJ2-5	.	CASRRQDGGQYF	TGTGCCAGCAGGAGACAGGATGGAGGCCAGTACTTC
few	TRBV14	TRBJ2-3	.	CASSQVIRNTDTQYF	TGTGCCAGCAGCCAAGTAATCAGGAACACAGATACGCAGTATTTT
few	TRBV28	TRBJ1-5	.	CASSLFPTDSNQPQHF	TGTGCCAGCAGTTTATTCCCGACGGATAGCAATCAGCCCCAGCATTTT
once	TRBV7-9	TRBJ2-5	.	CASSPTSEGQYF	TGTGCCAGCAGCCCAACCTCCGAGGGCCAGTACTTC
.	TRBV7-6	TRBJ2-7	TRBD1	CASSPRDRVPGEQYF	TGTGCCAGCAGCCCCAGGGACAGGGTTCCTGGGGAGCAGTACTTC
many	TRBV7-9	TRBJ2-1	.	CASSLVGSHNEQFF	TGTGCCAGCAGCTTAGTGGGCTCGCACAATGAGCAGTTCTTC
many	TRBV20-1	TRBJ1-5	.	CSARNRNSNQPQHF	TGCAGTGCTAGAAACAGGAATAGCAATCAGCCCCAGCATTTT
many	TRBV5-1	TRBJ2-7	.	CASSQDGPYEQYF	TGCGCCAGCAGCCAGGACGGACCCTACGAGCAGTACTTC
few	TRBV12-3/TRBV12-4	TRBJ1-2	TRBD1	CASSLLDRGRFGYTF	TGTGCCAGCAGTTTGCTCGACAGGGGGCGCTTTGGCTACACCTTC
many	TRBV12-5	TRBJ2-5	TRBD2	CASGFGLAGYQETQYF	TGTGCTAGTGGTTTTGGACTAGCGGGGTACCAAGAGACCCAGTACTTC
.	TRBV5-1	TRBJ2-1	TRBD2	CASSLGREAYNEQFF	TGCGCCAGCAGCTTGGGGCGGGAGGCTTACAATGAGCAGTTCTTC
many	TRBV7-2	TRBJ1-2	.	CASSRARPQGGYTF	TGTGCCAGCAGCCGAGCAAGACCCCAGGGCGGCTACACCTTC
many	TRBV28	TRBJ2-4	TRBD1	CASSLEGGRGAKNIQYF	TGTGCCAGCAGTTTGGAAGGGGGCAGAGGAGCCAAAAACATTCAGTACTTC
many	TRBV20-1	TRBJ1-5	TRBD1	CSARSGGGGQPQHF	TGCAGTGCTAGATCAGGGGGAGGAGGACAGCCCCAGCATTTT
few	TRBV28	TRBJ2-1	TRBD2	CASSLGGLRNNEQFF	TGTGCCAGCAGTTTAGGGGGACTACGGAACAATGAGCAGTTCTTC